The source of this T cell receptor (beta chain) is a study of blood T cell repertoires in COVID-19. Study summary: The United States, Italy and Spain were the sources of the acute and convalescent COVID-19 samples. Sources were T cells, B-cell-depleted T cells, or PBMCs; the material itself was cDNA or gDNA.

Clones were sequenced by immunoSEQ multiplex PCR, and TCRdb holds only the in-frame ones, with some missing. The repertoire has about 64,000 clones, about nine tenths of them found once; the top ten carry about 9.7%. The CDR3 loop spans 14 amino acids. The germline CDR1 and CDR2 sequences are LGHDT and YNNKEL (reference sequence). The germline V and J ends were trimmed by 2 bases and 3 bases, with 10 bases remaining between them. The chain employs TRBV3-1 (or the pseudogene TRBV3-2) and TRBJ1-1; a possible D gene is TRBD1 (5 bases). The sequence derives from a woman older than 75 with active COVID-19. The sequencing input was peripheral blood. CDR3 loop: CASSQNRGYTEAFF. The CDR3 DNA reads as TGTGCCAGCAGCCAAAATAGGGGTTACACTGAAGCTTTCTTT.